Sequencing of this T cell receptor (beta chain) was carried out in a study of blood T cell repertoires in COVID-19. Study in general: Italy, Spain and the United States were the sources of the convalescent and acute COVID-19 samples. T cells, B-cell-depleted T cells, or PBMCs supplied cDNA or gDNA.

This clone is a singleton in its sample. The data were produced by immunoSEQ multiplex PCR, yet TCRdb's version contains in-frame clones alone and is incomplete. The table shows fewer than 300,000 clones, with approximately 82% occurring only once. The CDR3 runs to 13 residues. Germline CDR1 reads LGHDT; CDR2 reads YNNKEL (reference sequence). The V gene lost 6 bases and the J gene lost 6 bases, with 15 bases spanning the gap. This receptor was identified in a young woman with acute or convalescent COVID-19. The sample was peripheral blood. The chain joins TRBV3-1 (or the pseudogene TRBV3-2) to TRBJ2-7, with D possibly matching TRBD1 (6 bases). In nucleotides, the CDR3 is TGTGCCAGCAGACACGACCAGGGGCGCGAGCAGTACTTC. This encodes CASRHDQGREQYF.